The next 18 T cell receptor beta chains were all read from a single sample in a study of T cell clonality in common variable immunodeficiency (dated by TCRdb to about 2015). The library was made by the immunoSEQ multiplex PCR assay. This immuneACCESS table, as held by TCRdb, lists in-frame sequences with V and J called but not all clones. Of the missing ones, under half trace to an unresolved V gene in checked studies; the others have no known cause. For this sample, about 52,000 clones appear and none is a singleton. Jointly, the top ten make up 2% to 2.5% of the sample. Sequenced: peripheral blood mononuclear cells. These TCRs come from a person aged 18 to 70 in good health.

This clone was recorded many times. The read finishes 3 residues shy of the CDR3 end, and the germline J gene is used to complete it. The chain links TRBV19 to TRBJ1-1; D perhaps matches TRBD1 (6 bases). V was shortened by 5 bases and J by 5 bases, with 12 bases between the two germline ends. Per the germline V gene, CDR1 is LNHDA and CDR2 is SQIVND (reference sequence). The CDR3 covers 13 residues. The CDR3 spells CASSRYQGTEAFF. The DNA read from the CDR3 is TGTGCCAGTAGTCGGTACCAGGGGACTGAA.

The table lists this clone with many counts. The read finishes 3 residues shy of the CDR3 end, and the germline J gene is used to complete it. J is TRBJ2-1 and V is TRBV7-3; D not certain. This CDR3 region has 14 residues. Trimming took off 5 bases at V and 1 base at J, with 9 bases between the two ends. In germline, CDR1 is SGHTA, CDR2 FQGTGA. Incomplete CDR3 DNA: TGTGCCAGCAGCCGAGGCAAGTCCTACAATGAG. Translated: CASSRGKSYNE. The full CDR3 sequence reads CASSRGKSYNEQFF.

At least ten counts were recorded for this clone. From the germline J gene comes the end of the CDR3, since the read stops 3 residues before it. The chain combines TRBV28 with TRBJ1-6, with unresolved D. CDR1 and CDR2 from the germline V gene are MDHEN and SYDVKM. This CDR3 comprises 12 residues. Here the CDR3 reads CASSSSPQPLHF. The covered CDR3 bases are TGTGCCAGCAGTTCGTCACCCCAGCCC.

Concerning this clone: The read gets to within 3 residues of the CDR3 end, and the germline J gene fills in the rest. The chain couples TRBV19 to TRBJ2-5; no clear D. Trimming shortened V by 5 bases and J by 5 bases, and 12 bases separated the two germline ends. Germline CDR1 is LNHDA and CDR2 is SQIVND (reference sequence). The CDR3 runs to 13 residues. This chain's CDR3 is CASSGTAAETQYF. CDR3 DNA (partial): TGTGCCAGTAGTGGTACGGCAGCGGAGACC.

This clone has at least ten counts. From the germline J gene comes the end of the CDR3, since the read stops 3 residues before it. The rearrangement joins TRBV5-1 to TRBJ1-4, with D tentatively TRBD1 (6 bases). V was cut by 0 bases and J by 3 bases, with 12 bases left in between. Germline V gene sequence: CDR1 SGHRS, CDR2 YFSETQ. The CDR3 runs to 16 residues. CDR3 DNA, as far as it was read: TGCGCCAGCAGCTTGGGGGACACCACACCTAATGAAAAA. Its protein is CASSLGDTTPNEK. The whole CDR3 region reads CASSLGDTTPNEKLFF.

The table lists this clone with many counts. The read terminates 3 residues before the CDR3 end, so the remaining end is supplied by the germline J gene. V and J are TRBV18 and TRBJ2-3, with TRBD2 matching over 12 bases. V lost 9 bases, J lost 2 bases, and 6 bases stayed unmatched. The CDR3 covers 15 residues. From germline, CDR1 is KGHSH and CDR2 LQKENI. The sequenced CDR3 bases are TGTGCCAGTATCTCTAGCGGGGGGGCCACAGATACG. Amino acid sequence: CASISSGGATDT. The CDR3 in full is CASISSGGATDTQYF.

In this sample, this clone turned up a few times. The CDR3 is cut off 3 residues early in the read; its end comes from the germline J gene. The V call is TRBV10-2, the J call TRBJ2-5; 10 bases align to TRBD1. Trimming removed 6 bases from V and 5 bases from J; junction bases left unmatched: 3. Germline V gene data show CDR1 as WSHSY and CDR2 as SAAADI. CDR3 length: 13 amino acids. CDR3 DNA, as far as it was read: TGCGCCAGCAGGACAGGGGGCGGCGAGACC. It encodes CASRTGGGET. The whole CDR3 sequence is CASRTGGGETQYF.

This clone was observed at least ten times. The read ends 3 residues before the CDR3 terminus; that terminus is restored from the germline J gene. The J gene is TRBJ2-6, the V gene TRBV18; D perhaps matches TRBD1 (6 bases). Trimming cost V 4 bases and J 3 bases, with 16 bases left between them. Germline V gives CDR1 KGHSH, CDR2 LQKENI. The CDR3 loop spans 17 amino acids. The CDR3: CASSRDNILFGANVLTF. CDR3 bases read: TGTGCCAGCTCACGGGACAATATTCTCTTTGGGGCCAACGTC. Complete variable domain (other parts from reference TRBV18 and TRBJ2-6): NAGVMQNPRHLVRRRGQEARLRCSPMKGHSHVYWYRQLPEEGLKFMVYLQKENIIDESGMPKERFSAEFPKEGPSILRIQQVVRGDSAAYFCASSRDNILFGANVLTFGAGSRLTVL.

This clone has ten or more counts. Read sequence stops 3 residues before the CDR3 end, and the germline J gene provides the missing end. The rearrangement links TRBV7-2 to TRBJ1-5; D unresolved. The germline V and J ends were trimmed by 1 base and 6 bases, with 4 bases remaining between them. The CDR3 has 12 residues. Per germline, CDR1 SGHTA and CDR2 FQGNSA. This chain's CDR3 is CASSLEGQPQHF. Partial CDR3 DNA: TGTGCCAGCAGCTTAGAGGGTCAGCCC.

This clone was found many times. The read ends 3 residues before the CDR3 terminus; that terminus is restored from the germline J gene. J is TRBJ2-5 and V is TRBV5-1; the D gene is possibly TRBD1 (6 bases). The ends were cut back, 4 bases at V and 2 bases at J, with 21 bases in the middle. CDR1 and CDR2 (germline): SGHRS, YFSETQ. This CDR3 comprises 17 residues. The sequenced CDR3 bases are TGCGCCAGCAGCATGGGGGCAGGTCATGATCGTCAAGAGACC. Its translation: CASSMGAGHDRQET. The entire CDR3 is CASSMGAGHDRQETQYF.

This clone was detected many times. The DNA ends 3 residues before the CDR3 does, and the rest of the CDR3 is filled in from the germline J gene. The V and J genes are TRBV4-2 and TRBJ2-5, with D perhaps TRBD2 (6 bases). The CDR3 runs 15 residues. V shed 0 bases and J shed 0 bases, with 8 bases lying between them. Germline CDR1 and CDR2: LGHNA and YNFKEQ. CDR3 bases read: TGTGCCAGCAGCCAAGACGCGGGATACCAAGAGACC. Its translation: CASSQDAGYQET. The entire CDR3 protein is CASSQDAGYQETQYF.

Of note for this clone: Mismatch with germline at one junction end may stem from a read error. The read is 3 residues too short to cover the CDR3 end, so that end is filled in from the germline J gene. Other DNA sequences in the sample encode the same CDR3. This sequence joins TRBV7-6 and TRBJ1-2; 9 bases map to TRBD1. This CDR3 has 14 amino acids. The V gene's germline CDR1 is SGHVS and CDR2 FNYEAQ. CDR3 amino acids: CASSFTGTGYGYTF. The sequenced part of the CDR3 DNA is TGTGCCAGCAGCTTTACCGGGACAGGGTATGGT.

This clone was found many times. The CDR3 spells CSARLAGGSRAYEQYF. The DNA read from the CDR3 is TGCAGTGCTAGACTAGCGGGAGGGTCTCGAGCCTACGAG. The chain recombines TRBV20-1 with TRBJ2-7, with 12 bases lining up with TRBD2. Read sequence stops 3 residues before the CDR3 end, and the germline J gene provides the missing end. Germline loops: CDR1 DFQATT, CDR2 SNEGSKA (reference sequence). V gave up 2 bases and J gave up 2 bases; unmatched junction bases: 7. The CDR3 extends over 16 amino acids.

This clone was counted at least ten times. The read ends 3 residues before the CDR3 terminus; that terminus is restored from the germline J gene. The chain carries TRBV20-1 and TRBJ2-5, with D possibly being TRBD1 (5 bases). This CDR3 region has 15 residues. Trimming left V 2 bases short and J 1 base short, with 14 bases between. Germline CDR1 is DFQATT and CDR2 is SNEGSKA (reference sequence). CDR3 loop: CSARKPKGFQETQYF. The part of the CDR3 DNA that was read is TGCAGTGCTAGAAAGCCTAAGGGGTTCCAAGAGACC.

This clone has at least ten counts. The read halts 3 residues ahead of the CDR3 end, with the missing end drawn from the germline J gene. The gene calls are TRBV5-1 and TRBJ1-5; no clear D. Trimming removed 1 base at V and 7 bases at J, with 9 bases between. This CDR3 comprises 13 residues. Germline V gene sequence: CDR1 SGHRS, CDR2 YFSETQ. The CDR3 bases that were read are TGCGCCAGCAGCTTGTCCCCCAGGCAGCCC. Translated, it gives CASSLSPRQP. The CDR3 in full is CASSLSPRQPQHF.

This clone was counted only a few times. The read falls 3 residues short of the CDR3 end, and the missing part is taken from the germline J gene. This chain links TRBV5-1 with TRBJ1-4; tentative D call: TRBD1 (6 bases). This CDR3 comprises 15 residues. V shed 4 bases and J shed 4 bases, with 14 bases lying between them. CDR1 SGHRS and CDR2 YFSETQ come from the germline V gene. The CDR3 DNA, read in part, is TGCGCCAGCAGCCCTACAGGGCGAGGTAATGAAAAA. Translating gives CASSPTGRGNEK. The entire CDR3 is CASSPTGRGNEKLFF. Full variable domain (outside the CDR3, taken from reference TRBV5-1 and TRBJ1-4): KAGVTQTPRYLIKTRGQQVTLSCSPISGHRSVSWYQQTPGQGLQFLFEYFSETQRNKGNFPGRFSGRQFSNSRSEMNVSTLELGDSALYLCASSPTGRGNEKLFFGSGTQLSVL.

This clone was counted many times. The missing CDR3 end, 3 residues past where the read stops, is filled in from the germline J gene. The J gene is TRBJ2-2, the V gene TRBV19, with 11 bases that match TRBD2. Germline CDR1 LNHDA, CDR2 SQIVND (reference sequence). Losses at the gene ends were 7 bases for V and 3 bases for J; bases not matched to a gene: 16. This CDR3 has 19 residues. CDR3 protein: CASTHPGLAVQGYTGELFF. CDR3 bases read: TGTGCCAGTACCCATCCGGGACTAGCGGTCCAGGGGTACACCGGGGAG.

This clone was seen repeatedly, ten times or more. The read falls 3 residues short of the CDR3 end, and the missing part is taken from the germline J gene. The chain employs TRBV18 and TRBJ1-4; a possible D gene is TRBD1 (6 bases). The length of the CDR3 is 18 residues. Trimming cost V 5 bases and J 0 bases, with 19 bases left between them. Germline V gene data show CDR1 as KGHSH and CDR2 as LQKENI. CDR3 protein: CASSMGQGSFATNEKLFF. The covered CDR3 bases are TGTGCCAGCTCAATGGGACAAGGTTCCTTTGCAACTAATGAAAAA.